This T cell receptor (beta chain) stems from a study of blood T cell repertoires in COVID-19. Study overall: Samples taken during acute and convalescent COVID-19 were collected in the United States, Italy and Spain.

V trimming: 5 bases; J trimming: 2 bases; junction bases outside the gene matches: 8. This CDR3 region has 16 residues. Germline lookup yields CDR1 SGHRS and CDR2 YFSETQ. Authors' analysis steps: By means of reference gene primer amplification, nucleated cell counts were estimated. The assay was immunoSEQ multiplex PCR, and TCRdb's table has in-frame clones only and misses some. V, J and clone size reflect that table, while D and trimming were determined from the DNA. The table includes under 65,000 clones, more than 85% detected once. The sequencing input was peripheral blood. The source is a man aged 50-59 years with acute or convalescent COVID-19. V and J are TRBV5-1 and TRBJ2-2, with 8 bases matching TRBD2. CDR3 coding DNA: TGCGCCAGCAGAACCCTGGCGGGGGGTAACACCGGGGAGCTGTTTTTT. Translating gives CASRTLAGGNTGELFF.